Following are 2 T cell receptor beta chains from one sample sequenced in a study of T cell responses to AZD1222 COVID-19 vaccine. Profiled with immunoSEQ multiplex PCR; TCRdb holds only in-frame clones, not every one. This sample has about 92,000 clones, with around 90% found just once. The material sequenced was peripheral blood, taken on day 0 of MenACWY control vaccination. The receptors were sampled from an adult in good health.

CDR3 protein: CASGTNNSPLHF. The DNA of the CDR3 is TGTGCCAGCGGGACAAACAATTCACCCCTCCACTTT. The chain couples TRBV7-9 to TRBJ1-6; D might be TRBD1 (6 bases). This CDR3 spans 12 amino acids. Per germline, CDR1 SEHNR and CDR2 FQNEAQ (reference sequence). V was cut by 8 bases and J by 7 bases, with 9 bases left in between.

The V and J genes are TRBV6-2 or TRBV6-3 and TRBJ1-1; 7 nucleotides line up with TRBD1. Germline CDR1 MNHEY, CDR2 SVGEGT. J was trimmed by 1 base and V by 0 bases; bases with no gene match: 5. The CDR3 totals 16 residues. CDR3 protein: CASSYSAGGRNTEAFF. CDR3 sequence (DNA): TGTGCCAGCAGTTACTCGGCAGGGGGACGGAACACTGAAGCTTTCTTT.